Sequencing of this TCR beta chain was carried out in a study of blood T cells in healthy people across ages. Findings and limits, study-wide: With age, beta diversity per million T cells declined roughly linearly, significantly by 40.

There are 13 residues in the CDR3. The V end lost 0 bases, the J end lost 10 bases, and 12 bases lay between the germline ends. As for this clonotype: Its antigen is currently unknown.

The use of a sample-barcoded 5' primer and a J-beta primer mix characterized a second PCR of roughly 6 to 11 cycles. TCRdb re-called the 5' RACE reads with MiXCR, one entry per CDR3 protein. Of over 1,500,000 distinct CDR3 sequences listed, about two fifths were seen once; the top ten hold approximately 22%. This rearrangement joins TRBV12-3 or TRBV12-4 to TRBJ1-1; no definite D call. The sample was blood. This sequence was found in a human donor in good health. The CDR3 here is CASSLAFGGRAFF. Here the CDR3 DNA reads TGTGCCAGCAGTTTAGCGTTTGGAGGTAGAGCTTTCTTT.